This TCR beta chain was sequenced during a study of blood T cell repertoires in COVID-19. This clone was recorded a few times. Clones were read by immunoSEQ multiplex PCR, and TCRdb kept only the in-frame ones, dropping some. The sample holds more than 200,000 clones, less than 85% seen once. The study drew participants aged about 18 to 89 years from 20 to 30 US areas. The germline V and J ends were trimmed by 3 bases and 1 base, with 9 bases remaining between them. The CDR3 runs 14 residues. Per the germline V gene, CDR1 is SGHVS and CDR2 is FNYEAQ. The TCR originated in a man between 60 and 70 years old who had recovered from COVID-19. The chain uses TRBV7-6 and TRBJ1-1; D is perhaps TRBD1 (6 bases). Material for sequencing was PBMCs or T cells enriched from blood (not recorded which). CDR3 nucleotides: TGTGCCAGCAGCTTGAGGGGGACGAACACTGAAGCTTTCTTT. Amino acids: CASSLRGTNTEAFF. Based on the CDR3 plus reference TRBV7-6 and TRBJ1-1, the full variable domain is GAGVSQSPRYKVTKRGQDVALRCDPISGHVSLYWYRQALGQGPEFLTYFNYEAQQDKSGLPNDRFSAERPEGSISTLTIQRTEQRDSAMYRCASSLRGTNTEAFFGQGTRLTVV.